Listed below are T cell receptor beta chains from one sample, sequenced in a study of OX40 agonist ivuxolimab in advanced cancers. The protocol was immunoSEQ multiplex PCR, while the TCRdb copy is restricted to in-frame clones and leaves out a portion. The repertoire holds approximately 70,000 clones, with 88% as singletons. The starting material was CD4+ or CD8+ T cells sorted from blood, obtained in a trial of the OX40 agonist ivuxolimab. The receptors were sampled from an adult with an advanced solid tumor such as melanoma, head and neck, liver or kidney cancer. Both conserved end residues are part of each CDR3. The D gene is left open where the match is weak. Clone sizes are given selectively: once, few, many, or a class where the clone is expanded.

>.|15|TRBJ1-1|.|TRBV7-2
TGTGCCAGCAGCTTAGCGAGGGGGATGAACACTGAAGCTTTCTTT
CASSLARGMNTEAFF
>.|11|TRBJ2-1|.|TRBV12-5
TGTGCTAGTGGTTTGGTATTTGAGCAGTTCTTC
CASGLVFEQFF
>.|20|TRBJ2-1|TRBD1|TRBV29-1
TGCAGCGTTGAAAAAGGCCCCGGGACAGGGGGGACTAGGCTTCGGGATGAGCAGTTCTTC
CSVEKGPGTGGTRLRDEQFF
>.|15|TRBJ1-2|.|TRBV5-1
TGCGCCAGCAGCGCGGTCGGTGGGGGTAACTATGGCTACACCTTC
CASSAVGGGNYGYTF
>.|16|TRBJ1-4|TRBD1|TRBV7-9
TGTGCCAGCAGCTACTGGACAGGGATCGGGAATGAAAAACTGTTTTTT
CASSYWTGIGNEKLFF
>.|18|TRBJ2-2|.|TRBV5-4
TGTGCCAGCAGCTTGCAGTTTACGAGCCCGGAGGGCACCGGGGAGCTGTTTTTT
CASSLQFTSPEGTGELFF
>.|14|TRBJ2-7|TRBD2|TRBV5-4
TGTGCCAGCAGCTTGGTGCGGGAGGGCTCCGAGCAGTACTTC
CASSLVREGSEQYF
>few|11|TRBJ1-5|.|TRBV7-9
TGTGCCAGCAGCGCCGGTGGGACCCAGCATTTT
CASSAGGTQHF
>few|13|TRBJ1-1|.|TRBV9
TGTGCCAGCGGGCAGGGGCCGGACACTGAAGCTTTCTTT
CASGQGPDTEAFF
>.|16|TRBJ1-5|TRBD1|TRBV28
TGTGCCAGCAGTTTCTTTCCGGGACAGCAAAGGCAGCCCCAGCATTTT
CASSFFPGQQRQPQHF
>once|15|TRBJ2-1|TRBD2|TRBV7-2
TGTGCCAGCAGCTTAGGCGGGGGGCTCTACAATGAGCAGTTCTTC
CASSLGGGLYNEQFF
>.|16|TRBJ2-7|.|TRBV9
TGTGCCAGCAGCTTGAAGGGAGTTTTCGGGACGGACGAGCAGTACTTC
CASSLKGVFGTDEQYF
>.|18|TRBJ2-1|.|TRBV9
TGTGCCAGCAGTCCCACTTCAAATAGCGGAGATACCTACAATGAGCAGTTCTTC
CASSPTSNSGDTYNEQFF
>.|14|TRBJ1-2|TRBD1|TRBV7-9
TGTGCCAGCAGCAACCACAGGGGGCCGGGGGGCTACACCTTC
CASSNHRGPGGYTF
>.|13|TRBJ1-1|TRBD1|TRBV29-1
TGCAGCGGGACAGGGGGAGAGAACACTGAAGCTTTCTTT
CSGTGGENTEAFF
>.|14|TRBJ1-2|.|TRBV27
TGTGCCAGCAGTTTAGGAGGGTATAACTATGGCTACACCTTC
CASSLGGYNYGYTF
>.|16|TRBJ1-1|.|TRBV27
TGTGCCAGCAGAACCTACGCCACAGGTGGAGGAATCGAAGCTTTCTTT
CASRTYATGGGIEAFF
>.|14|TRBJ2-3|TRBD1|TRBV9
TGTGCCAGCAGCGTCCGGACAGGACCACATACGCAGTATTTT
CASSVRTGPHTQYF
>.|16|TRBJ2-4|.|TRBV7-9
TGTGCCAGCAGCTTTCCGGTACTTCTAGCCAAAAACATTCAGTACTTC
CASSFPVLLAKNIQYF
>.|14|TRBJ2-5|.|TRBV27
TGTGCCAGCAGTCTTACCCCCTACCAAGAGACCCAGTACTTC
CASSLTPYQETQYF
>.|13|TRBJ2-1|TRBD2|TRBV6-1
TGTGCCAGTGGCGCTAGCGGGGTACAGGAGCAGTTCTTC
CASGASGVQEQFF
>.|16|TRBJ1-6|TRBD1|TRBV18
TGTGCCAGCTCACCAAATGAACAGGGGATTAATTCACCCCTCCACTTT
CASSPNEQGINSPLHF
>.|12|TRBJ1-2|.|TRBV7-9
TGTGCCAGCAGTCGGACCCCGCTTGGCTACACCTTC
CASSRTPLGYTF
>few|13|TRBJ1-4|.|TRBV27
TGTGCCAGCAGTTTGGGGGCTCGGGAAAAACTGTTTTTT
CASSLGAREKLFF
>.|21|TRBJ2-6|TRBD1|TRBV18
TGTGCCAGCTCCCATAAAAGGGATGGGACAGGGGATATCTCTGGGGCCAACGTCCTGACTTTC
CASSHKRDGTGDISGANVLTF
>.|14|TRBJ2-5|.|TRBV5-4
TGTGCCAGCAGCGACCCTAGGAGCGGGGAGACCCAGTACTTC
CASSDPRSGETQYF
>once|19|TRBJ2-3|TRBD2|TRBV5-1
TGCGCCAGCAGCTTAAGCCTAGCGGGGGCACCCAGCCGCACAGATACGCAGTATTTT
CASSLSLAGAPSRTDTQYF
>.|15|TRBJ2-1|.|TRBV28
TGTGCCAGCAGTTTTGATAGCGGAACCTACAATGAGCAGTTCTTC
CASSFDSGTYNEQFF
>.|13|TRBJ1-1|.|TRBV29-1
TGCAGCGTTGTCCAGGGAATGAACACTGAAGCTTTCTTT
CSVVQGMNTEAFF